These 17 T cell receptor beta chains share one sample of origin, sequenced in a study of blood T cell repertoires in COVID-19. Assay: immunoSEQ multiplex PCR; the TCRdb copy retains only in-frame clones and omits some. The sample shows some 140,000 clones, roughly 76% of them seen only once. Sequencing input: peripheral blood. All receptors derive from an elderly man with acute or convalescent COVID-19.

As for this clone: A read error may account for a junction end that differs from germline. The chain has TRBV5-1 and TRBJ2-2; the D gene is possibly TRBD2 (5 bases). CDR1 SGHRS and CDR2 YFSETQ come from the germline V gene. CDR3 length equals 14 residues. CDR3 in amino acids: CASSLAGNSGELFF. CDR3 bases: TGCGCCAGCAGCTTGGCCGGGAACTCCGGGGAGCTGTTTTTT.

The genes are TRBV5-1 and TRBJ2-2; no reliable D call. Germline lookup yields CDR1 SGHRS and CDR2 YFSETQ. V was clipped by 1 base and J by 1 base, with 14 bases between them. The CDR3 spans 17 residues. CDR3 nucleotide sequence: TGCGCCAGCAGCTTGATAGTACGCATACTGAACACCGGGGAGCTGTTTTTT. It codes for CASSLIVRILNTGELFF.

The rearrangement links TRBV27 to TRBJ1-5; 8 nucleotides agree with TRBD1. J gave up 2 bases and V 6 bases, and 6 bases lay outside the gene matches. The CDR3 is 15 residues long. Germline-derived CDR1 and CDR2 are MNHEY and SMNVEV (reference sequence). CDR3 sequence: CASRQGAGGNQPQHF. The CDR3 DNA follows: TGTGCCAGCAGGCAGGGGGCCGGTGGCAATCAGCCCCAGCATTTT.

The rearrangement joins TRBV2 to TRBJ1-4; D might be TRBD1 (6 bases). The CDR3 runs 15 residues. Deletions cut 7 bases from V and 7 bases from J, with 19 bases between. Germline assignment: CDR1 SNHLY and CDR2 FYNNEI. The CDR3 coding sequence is TGTGCCAGCACCGAAAACGACAGGTCCTTTGAAAAACTGTTTTTT. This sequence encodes CASTENDRSFEKLFF.

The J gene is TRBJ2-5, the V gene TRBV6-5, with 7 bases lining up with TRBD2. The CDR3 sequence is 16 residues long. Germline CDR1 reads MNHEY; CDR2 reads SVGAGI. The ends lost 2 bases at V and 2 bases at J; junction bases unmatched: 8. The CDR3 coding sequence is TGTGCCAGCAGTTACAAACGGGACTACGGACAAGAGACCCAGTACTTC. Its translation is CASSYKRDYGQETQYF.

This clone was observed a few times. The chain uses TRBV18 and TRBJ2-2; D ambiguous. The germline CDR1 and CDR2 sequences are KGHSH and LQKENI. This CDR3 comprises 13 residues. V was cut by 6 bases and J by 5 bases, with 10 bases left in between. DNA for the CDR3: TGTGCCAGCTCGGTGGCTAGGACCGGGGAGCTGTTTTTT. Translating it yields CASSVARTGELFF. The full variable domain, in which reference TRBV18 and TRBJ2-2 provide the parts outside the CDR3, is NAGVMQNPRHLVRRRGQEARLRCSPMKGHSHVYWYRQLPEEGLKFMVYLQKENIIDESGMPKERFSAEFPKEGPSILRIQQVVRGDSAAYFCASSVARTGELFFGEGSRLTVL.

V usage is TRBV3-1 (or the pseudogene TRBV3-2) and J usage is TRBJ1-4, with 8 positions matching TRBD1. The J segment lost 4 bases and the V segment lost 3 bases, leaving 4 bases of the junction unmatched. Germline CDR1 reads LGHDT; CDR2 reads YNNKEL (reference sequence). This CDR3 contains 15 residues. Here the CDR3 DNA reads TGTGCCAGCAGCCACCCGGACAGGGTTAATGAAAAACTGTTTTTT. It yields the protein CASSHPDRVNEKLFF.

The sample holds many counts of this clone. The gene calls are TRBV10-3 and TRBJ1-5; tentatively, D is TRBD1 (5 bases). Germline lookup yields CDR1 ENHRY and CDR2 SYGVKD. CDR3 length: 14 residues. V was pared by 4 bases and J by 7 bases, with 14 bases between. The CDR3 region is CAISGGGGEQPQHF. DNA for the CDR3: TGTGCCATCAGTGGGGGGGGAGGGGAACAGCCCCAGCATTTT.

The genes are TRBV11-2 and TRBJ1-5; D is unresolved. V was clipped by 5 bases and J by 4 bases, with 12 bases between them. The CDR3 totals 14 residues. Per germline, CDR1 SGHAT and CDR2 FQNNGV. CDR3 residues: CASSPRPVNQPQHF. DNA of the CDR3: TGTGCCAGCAGCCCGCGTCCCGTTAATCAGCCCCAGCATTTT.

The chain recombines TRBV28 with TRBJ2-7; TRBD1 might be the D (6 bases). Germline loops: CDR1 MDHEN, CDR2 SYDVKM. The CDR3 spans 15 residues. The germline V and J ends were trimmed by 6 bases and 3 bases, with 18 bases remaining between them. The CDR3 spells CASRGADRNFYEQYF. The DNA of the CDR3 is TGTGCCAGCAGGGGGGCTGACAGGAACTTCTACGAGCAGTACTTC.

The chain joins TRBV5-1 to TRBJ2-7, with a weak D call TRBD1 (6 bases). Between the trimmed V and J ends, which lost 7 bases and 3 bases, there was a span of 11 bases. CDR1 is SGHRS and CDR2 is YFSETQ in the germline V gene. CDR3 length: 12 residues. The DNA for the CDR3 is TGCGCCAGCTGGGACATAGACTACGAGCAGTACTTC. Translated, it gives CASWDIDYEQYF.

CDR3 residues: CASSTGERGNTEAFF. The CDR3 DNA is TGCGCCAGCAGCACAGGGGAAAGGGGGAACACTGAAGCTTTCTTT. This rearrangement joins TRBV5-1 to TRBJ1-1; 7 nucleotides line up with TRBD1. V lost 4 bases and J lost 1; bases outside the gene matches: 7. This CDR3 comprises 15 residues. CDR1 is SGHRS, CDR2 YFSETQ, per germline.

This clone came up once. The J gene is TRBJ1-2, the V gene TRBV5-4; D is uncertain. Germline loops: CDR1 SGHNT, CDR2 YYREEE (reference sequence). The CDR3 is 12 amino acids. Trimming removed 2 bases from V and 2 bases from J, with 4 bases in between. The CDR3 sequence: CASSFTNYGYTF. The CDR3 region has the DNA TGTGCCAGCAGCTTCACAAACTATGGCTACACCTTC.

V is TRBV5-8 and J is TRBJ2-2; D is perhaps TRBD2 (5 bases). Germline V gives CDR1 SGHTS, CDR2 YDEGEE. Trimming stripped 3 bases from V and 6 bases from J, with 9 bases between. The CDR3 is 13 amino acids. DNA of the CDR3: TGTGCCAGCAGCTGGGCGGGTCCCGGGGAGCTGTTTTTT. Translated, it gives CASSWAGPGELFF. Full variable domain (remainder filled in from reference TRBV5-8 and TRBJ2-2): EAGVTQSPTHLIKTRGQQATLRCSPISGHTSVYWYQQALGLGLQFLLWYDEGEERNRGNFPPRFSGRQFPNYSSELNVNALELEDSALYLCASSWAGPGELFFGEGSRLTVL.

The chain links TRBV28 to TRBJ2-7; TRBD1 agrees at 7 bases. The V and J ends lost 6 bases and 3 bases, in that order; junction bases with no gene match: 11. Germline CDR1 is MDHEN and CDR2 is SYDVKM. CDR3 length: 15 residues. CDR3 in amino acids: CASSTSRTGSYEQYF. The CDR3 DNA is TGTGCCAGCAGCACTTCGAGGACAGGTAGCTACGAGCAGTACTTC.

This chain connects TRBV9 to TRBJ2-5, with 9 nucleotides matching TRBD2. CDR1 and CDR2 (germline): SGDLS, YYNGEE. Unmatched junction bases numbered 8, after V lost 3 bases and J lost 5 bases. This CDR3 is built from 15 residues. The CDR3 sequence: CASSEGTSSRETQYF. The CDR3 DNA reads TGTGCCAGCAGCGAAGGGACTAGCAGCCGGGAGACCCAGTACTTC. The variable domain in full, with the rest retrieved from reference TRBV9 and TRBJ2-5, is DSGVTQTPKHLITATGQRVTLRCSPRSGDLSVYWYQQSLDQGLQFLIQYYNGEERAKGNILERFSAQQFPDLHSELNLSSLELGDSALYFCASSEGTSSRETQYFGPGTRLLVL.

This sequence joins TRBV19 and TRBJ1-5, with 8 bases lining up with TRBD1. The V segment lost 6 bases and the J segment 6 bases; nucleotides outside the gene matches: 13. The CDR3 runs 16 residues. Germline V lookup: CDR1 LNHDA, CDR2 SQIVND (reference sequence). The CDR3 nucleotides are TGTGCCAGTAGCCCCATTGACAGGGGCGGTGGTCAGCCCCAGCATTTT. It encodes CASSPIDRGGGQPQHF.